These T cell receptor beta chains were read from a single sample in a study of blood T cells in healthy people across ages. TCRdb redid the calling of the 5' RACE reads with MiXCR, one entry per CDR3 protein. The table shows fewer than 750,000 distinct CDR3 sequences, with around 48% occurring only once. Sequencing used blood. The receptors here all came from an elderly man in good health. The CDR3 runs from the conserved cysteine through the conserved F or W. D genes are given only for firm matches. Expanded clones are given a class, and other clones once, few, many or no size at all.

>TRBJ2-7|TRBV27|-|TRBD1
CASKIGTGGQGTEQYF
TGTGCCAGCAAAATTGGCACGGGAGGACAGGGGACCGAGCAGTACTTC
>TRBJ2-7|TRBV4-3|few|-
CASSQDPSDYEQYF
TGCGCCAGCAGCCAAGATCCCAGCGACTACGAGCAGTACTTC
>TRBJ2-1|TRBV11-2|-|-
CASSLERVRNEQFF
TGTGCCAGCAGCTTAGAGAGGGTCCGTAATGAGCAGTTCTTC
>TRBJ2-7|TRBV9|-|-
CASSVGGGRVEQYF
TGTGCCAGCAGCGTAGGAGGGGGTAGGGTCGAGCAGTACTTC
>TRBJ1-2|TRBV10-3|once|TRBD1
CAISEGTGDNYGYTF
TGTGCCATCAGTGAGGGGACAGGGGATAACTATGGCTACACCTTC
>TRBJ2-4|TRBV30|many|-
CAWSVTGGPAKNIQYF
TGTGCCTGGAGTGTCACGGGGGGCCCAGCCAAAAACATTCAGTACTTC
>TRBJ2-3|TRBV12-3/TRBV12-4|-|-
CASTKRPNGADTQYF
TGTGCCAGCACGAAGCGGCCGAACGGTGCAGATACGCAGTATTTT
>TRBJ2-1|TRBV25-1|-|-
CASSAFVGGPYNEQFF
TGTGCCAGCAGTGCCTTCGTGGGGGGACCATACAATGAGCAGTTCTTC
>TRBJ2-3|TRBV2|few|-
CASSLYRHTDTQYF
TGTGCCAGCAGTTTGTACAGACACACAGATACGCAGTATTTT
>TRBJ1-6|TRBV6-5|few|-
CASSYVSSYNSPLHF
TGTGCCAGCAGTTACGTCAGCTCCTATAATTCACCCCTCCACTTT
>TRBJ2-7|TRBV20-1|-|TRBD1
CSAGDSRRIEIYEQYF
TGCAGTGCTGGGGACAGCCGGCGAATCGAGATTTACGAGCAGTACTTC
>TRBJ2-1|TRBV7-2|-|TRBD2
CASSRRLAGLSYNEQFF
TGTGCCAGCAGCCGCCGACTAGCGGGCCTCTCCTACAATGAGCAGTTCTTC
>TRBJ2-2|TRBV5-1|-|-
CASNPGETGELFF
TGCGCCAGCAACCCAGGGGAGACCGGGGAGCTGTTTTTT
>TRBJ1-2|TRBV27|-|TRBD1
CASSLLRTGGKDGYTF
TGTGCCAGCAGTTTGCTAAGGACAGGGGGTAAGGATGGTTACACCTTC
>TRBJ2-3|TRBV5-1|-|-
CASSGRVPDTQYF
TGCGCCAGCAGCGGGCGGGTTCCAGATACGCAGTATTTT
>TRBJ2-6|TRBV6-1|-|TRBD2
CASRRSGGSGANVLTF
TGTGCCAGCAGACGAAGCGGGGGCTCTGGGGCCAACGTCCTGACTTTC
>TRBJ1-2|TRBV7-9|-|-
CASSLRGSANYGYTF
TGTGCCAGCAGCCTCCGGGGGTCAGCTAACTATGGCTACACCTTC
>TRBJ1-4|TRBV7-6|-|-
CASSTEPTNEKLFF
TGTGCCAGCAGTACTGAACCAACTAATGAAAAACTGTTTTTT
>TRBJ2-7|TRBV18|-|-
CASSDSSFPYEQYF
TGTGCCAGCTCAGACAGCAGCTTCCCCTACGAGCAGTACTTC
>TRBJ1-2|TRBV7-2|many|TRBD1
CASSSSTGNYGYTF
TGTGCCAGCAGCTCCTCGACAGGGAACTATGGCTACACCTTC
>TRBJ1-5|TRBV7-2|-|-
CASSLERVSQPQHF
TGTGCCAGCAGCTTAGAAAGGGTCTCTCAGCCCCAGCATTTT
>TRBJ2-4|TRBV20-1|-|TRBD2
CSARDGEGHPSGSLTNIQYF
TGCAGTGCTAGAGATGGGGAGGGTCATCCCAGCGGGAGTTTGACAAACATTCAGTACTTC
>TRBJ2-1|TRBV7-6|-|-
CASSLAGDPYNEQFF
TGTGCCAGCAGCTTAGCGGGAGACCCCTACAATGAGCAGTTCTTC
>TRBJ2-1|TRBV7-6|-|TRBD2
CASKLAGGPGNEQFF
TGTGCCAGTAAACTAGCGGGAGGGCCGGGCAATGAGCAGTTCTTC
>TRBJ2-3|TRBV20-1|-|TRBD2
CSAPPRSHYQREGGTDTQYF
TGCAGTGCTCCACCCCGGAGTCATTACCAGCGGGAGGGCGGAACAGATACGCAGTATTTT
>TRBJ2-4|TRBV27|few|-
CASRGRGAKNIQYF
TGTGCCAGCAGGGGGCGTGGGGCCAAAAACATTCAGTACTTC
>TRBJ2-7|TRBV9|-|TRBD2
CASSVDPISGVSNEQYF
TGTGCCAGTAGCGTAGACCCGATAAGCGGGGTTAGCAATGAGCAGTACTTC
>TRBJ2-7|TRBV28|-|TRBD2
CASSFRSGSGISYEQYF
TGTGCCAGCAGTTTTCGGTCGGGGAGCGGGATCTCCTACGAGCAGTACTTC
>TRBJ2-5|TRBV28|once|-
CASRVMGIRGETQYF
TGTGCCAGCAGAGTGATGGGAATTAGGGGGGAGACCCAGTACTTC
>TRBJ1-1|TRBV29-1|-|-
CSVRVGAEAFF
TGCAGCGTTAGGGTGGGTGCTGAAGCTTTCTTT
>TRBJ2-1|TRBV20-1|-|-
CSARGTLHNEQFF
TGCAGTGCTAGGGGGACCCTCCACAATGAGCAGTTCTTC
>TRBJ1-5|TRBV4-3|few|-
CASSQDFSNQPQHF
TGCGCCAGCAGCCAAGATTTTTCGAATCAGCCCCAGCATTTT
>TRBJ2-6|TRBV9|few|-
CASSYANSGANVLTF
TGTGCCAGCTCTTATGCGAACTCTGGGGCCAACGTCCTGACTTTC
>TRBJ2-5|TRBV10-3|-|-
CAISGSGRGQETQYF
TGTGCCATCAGCGGTTCTGGCAGGGGCCAAGAGACCCAGTACTTC
>TRBJ2-5|TRBV10-3|-|-
CAISPGTSWETQYF
TGTGCCATCAGCCCCGGGACTTCCTGGGAGACCCAGTACTTC
>TRBJ2-3|TRBV7-9|few|-
CASRSNQGGTDTQYF
TGTGCCAGCAGATCTAACCAGGGAGGCACAGATACGCAGTATTTT
>TRBJ1-6|TRBV7-9|-|-
CASSLKWRADNSPLHF
TGTGCCAGCAGCTTAAAATGGCGGGCGGATAATTCACCCCTCCACTTT
>TRBJ2-7|TRBV7-2|-|-
CASSGLGGWNEQYF
TGTGCCAGCAGCGGACTGGGGGGATGGAACGAGCAGTACTTC
>TRBJ1-2|TRBV4-3|-|TRBD1
CASSQVDRAGHTF
TGCGCCAGCAGCCAAGTAGACAGGGCTGGCCACACCTTC
>TRBJ2-7|TRBV5-1|-|TRBD1
CASSLRQGNPYEQYF
TGCGCCAGCAGCTTACGACAGGGAAACCCCTACGAGCAGTACTTC
>TRBJ1-2|TRBV20-1|-|-
CSATPPGLYGYTF
TGCAGTGCTACCCCCCCGGGGCTTTATGGCTACACCTTC
>TRBJ1-1|TRBV9|-|-
CASSVGYTEAFF
TGTGCCAGCAGCGTAGGGTACACTGAAGCTTTCTTT
>TRBJ2-6|TRBV7-2|few|TRBD1
CASSGQGTPGANVLTF
TGTGCCAGCAGCGGACAGGGTACCCCTGGGGCCAACGTCCTGACTTTC
>TRBJ2-7|TRBV9|few|-
CASSVADRGEQYF
TGTGCCAGCAGCGTAGCCGATAGAGGCGAGCAGTACTTC
>TRBJ2-5|TRBV5-1|many|-
CASSADSRGQYF
TGCGCCAGCAGCGCGGACTCCCGGGGCCAGTACTTC
>TRBJ2-1|TRBV24-1|once|TRBD1
CATSDQTGGIHNEQFF
TGTGCCACCAGTGACCAGACAGGGGGAATCCACAATGAGCAGTTCTTC
>TRBJ2-1|TRBV7-2|-|-
CASSLLSRQSPPFF
TGTGCCAGCAGCTTGCTCTCTAGACAGTCCCCTCCGTTCTTC
>TRBJ2-3|TRBV6-6|many|-
CASSFPPQTDTQYF
TGTGCCAGCAGTTTCCCGCCGCAGACAGATACGCAGTATTTT
>TRBJ2-1|TRBV7-2|few|-
CASSLAGGTPPNEQFF
TGTGCCAGCAGCTTAGCGGGCGGGACGCCACCCAATGAGCAGTTCTTC
>TRBJ2-7|TRBV5-1|-|TRBD1
CASSPDRGLYEQYF
TGCGCCAGCAGCCCGGACAGGGGGCTCTACGAGCAGTACTTC
>TRBJ1-5|TRBV20-1|-|-
CSAFKVSGADQPQHF
TGCAGTGCTTTCAAGGTTTCAGGGGCGGATCAGCCCCAGCATTTT
>TRBJ2-1|TRBV27|-|TRBD2
CASSPGLARDEQFF
TGTGCCAGCAGTCCGGGACTAGCGAGGGATGAGCAGTTCTTC
>TRBJ2-4|TRBV20-1|-|TRBD1
CSASVHRGVVLAKNIQYF
TGCAGTGCTAGTGTGCACAGGGGGGTGGTACTAGCCAAAAACATTCAGTACTTC
>TRBJ2-4|TRBV29-1|-|-
CSVRQAGNIQYF
TGCAGCGTAAGACAGGCTGGAAACATTCAGTACTTC
>TRBJ2-1|TRBV6-2/TRBV6-3|-|-
CASRDYSYNEQFF
TGTGCCAGCAGGGACTACTCCTACAATGAGCAGTTCTTC
>TRBJ1-4|TRBV2|-|-
CARTRATNEKLFF
TGTGCCAGAACTCGTGCAACTAATGAAAAACTGTTTTTT
>TRBJ2-3|TRBV7-2|-|TRBD2
CASSFNGGGADTQYF
TGTGCCAGCAGCTTTAACGGGGGGGGCGCAGATACGCAGTATTTT
>TRBJ2-1|TRBV7-9|many|TRBD2
CASSLSRVAGSSYNEQFF
TGTGCCAGCAGCTTATCTCGGGTAGCGGGATCCTCCTACAATGAGCAGTTCTTC
>TRBJ1-2|TRBV18|-|-
CASSRTDTNYGYTF
TGTGCCAGCTCACGGACTGACACTAACTATGGCTACACCTTC
>TRBJ1-1|TRBV6-5|-|-
CASSYGRGEAFF
TGTGCCAGCAGTTACGGAAGGGGGGAAGCTTTCTTT